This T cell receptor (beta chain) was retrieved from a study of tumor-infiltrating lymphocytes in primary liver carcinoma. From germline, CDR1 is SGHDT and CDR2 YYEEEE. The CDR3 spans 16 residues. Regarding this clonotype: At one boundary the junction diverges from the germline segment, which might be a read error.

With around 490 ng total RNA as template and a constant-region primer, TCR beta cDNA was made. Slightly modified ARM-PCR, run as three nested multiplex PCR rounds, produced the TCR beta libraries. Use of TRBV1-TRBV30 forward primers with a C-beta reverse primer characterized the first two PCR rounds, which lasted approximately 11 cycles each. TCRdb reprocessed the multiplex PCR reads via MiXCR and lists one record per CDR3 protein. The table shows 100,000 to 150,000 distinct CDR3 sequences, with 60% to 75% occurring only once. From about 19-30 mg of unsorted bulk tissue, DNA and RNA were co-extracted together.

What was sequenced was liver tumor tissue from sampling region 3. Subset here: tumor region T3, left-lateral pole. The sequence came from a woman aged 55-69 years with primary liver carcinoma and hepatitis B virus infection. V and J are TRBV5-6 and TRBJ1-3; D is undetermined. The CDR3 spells CTSSFIRAIQGNTIYF. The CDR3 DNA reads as TGTACCAGCAGCTTCATAAGGGCGATTCAGGGAAACACCATATATTTT.